This T cell receptor (beta chain) was documented in a study of T cells in Graves' hyperthyroidism and ophthalmopathy. Findings and limits, study-wide: The model's output predicted ophthalmopathy at a median of approximately 6.5 months prior to onset.

This clonotype was recorded at least ten times. The antigen is not known. It was RNA transcripts that yielded the amplified TCR beta CDR3 regions. An initial round of RT-PCR targeting the TCR CDR3 relied on the HTBI primer set. TCRdb reanalysed the multiplex PCR reads using MiXCR and keeps one entry per CDR3 protein. The table includes about 420,000 distinct CDR3 sequences, 15% to 18% detected once. From germline, CDR1 is SGHRS and CDR2 YFSETQ. The CDR3 is 14 residues long. V shed 0 bases and J shed 7 bases, with 13 bases lying between them. The chain employs TRBV5-1 and TRBJ1-2; TRBD1 might be the D (5 bases). The material sequenced was blood. The origin of this receptor is a woman in her late teens or twenties with Graves' hyperthyroidism. The DNA of the CDR3 is TGCGCCAGCAGCTTGGACGTGGGGCGCCGTGGCTACACCTTC. Protein sequence: CASSLDVGRRGYTF.